This TCR beta chain stems from a study of Ad26.COV2.S vaccination and SARS-CoV-2 variants (dated by TCRdb to about 2021). Study-wide context: Vaccine-arm donors came from COV1001, a multicentre, randomized, double-blind, placebo-controlled phase I-IIa trial of Ad26.COV2.S in healthy adults. Ad26.COV2.S was administered intramuscularly at 5 x 10^10 or 1 x 10^11 viral particles, either as a single shot or as two shots given 56 days apart. Sequencing of the TCRbeta repertoire served to evaluate the specificity and breadth of SARS-CoV-2-reactive T cell receptors following Ad26.COV2.S vaccination. The TCR-sequenced set comprised around 30 samples: around 20 Ad26.COV2.S vaccine recipients, 5 placebo recipients and 8 SARS-CoV-2 convalescent individuals. Trial participants were randomized into five groups of five, in which low-dose or high-dose Ad26.COV2.S was given once or twice, or placebo was given on both occasions. Blinding of investigators to trial group allocation was maintained during experiments and outcome assessment. Study-wide conclusions, independent of this receptor: Substantial breadth of spike-specific CD8+ and CD4+ T cell responses was reported after vaccination. Ad26.COV2.S recipients had higher spike-specific TCR breadth than placebo recipients (P = 0.0014). According to the authors, total T cell responses may have been underestimated by the TCR breadth and depth analyses. The study lacked the statistical power to compare responses across vaccine doses or regimens. Vaccine and placebo recipients had comparable non-spike TCR breadth, which fits with the vaccine containing only spike.

The CDR3 runs 13 amino acids, cysteine and phenylalanine included. Just CDR3 DNA is preserved here, 39 bases in frame from base 1. For CDR1 and CDR2, the germline V gene lists KGHSH and LQKENI. The treatment or condition label corresponds to: 19 received Ad26.COV2.S at low or high dose, single or two shots; several received placebo; per-sample allocation not given. For vaccine and placebo recipients, the sequenced repertoires came from samples collected on day 63 after the first injection. Between 29 July and 7 August 2020, Cohort 1b enrolled about two dozen adults aged 18-55 years at one site in Boston, USA. Ad26.COV2.S was a replication-incompetent adenovirus type 26 vector that expressed a prefusion-stabilized SARS-CoV-2 spike protein derived from the original Wuhan strain. With respect to this clone: Its antigen remains unidentified. The junction and the germline gene differ at one end; a read error may be behind it.

The immunoSEQ Assay was the method used to sequence TCRbeta CDR3 regions. After extraction, genomic DNA underwent amplification by bias-controlled multiplex PCR, followed by high-throughput sequencing. As for how the authors treated the data: Collapsing and filtering of sequences were performed to quantify the absolute abundance of each unique TCRbeta CDR3 region. T cell fraction was estimated by normalizing TCRbeta template counts to usable DNA, which was measured by amplifying reference genes present in all nucleated cells. Repertoire TCRs were annotated as SARS-CoV-2-specific by exact matching of V gene, CDR3 amino acid sequence and J gene to a known reactive TCR set. The reference SARS-CoV-2 TCR set was derived from MIRA and filtered for enrichment in COVID-19-positive ImmuneCODE repertoires, a step that removed public or cross-reactive TCRs. Drawing on the MIRA antigens, annotated TCRs were analysed further at the level of specific ORF or position within ORF. Breadth was defined as the number of annotated unique rearrangements divided by the total number of unique productive rearrangements, and depth was defined as the summed frequency of the annotated unique rearrangements. Two-sided Wilcoxon rank-sum tests were applied when comparing TCR breadth between groups. Here the immuneACCESS table is served through TCRdb, limited to in-frame sequences with V and J called. Missing clones are a known gap in these copies; in checked studies unresolved V genes cover under half, and the rest lacks a known reason. That table supplies the V and J calls and clone size; D and trimming were determined from the DNA. Here the sample has a few hundred thousand clones; 75% to 95% occur a single time. The biggest ten clones account for 12% of the sample.

This sequence uses TRBV18 and TRBJ2-7; the D gene cannot be resolved reliably. The source material was peripheral blood, sampled in a trial of Ad26.COV2.S vaccine versus placebo. This TCR derives from a person aged 18-60 years who received the Ad26.COV2.S COVID-19 vaccine or a placebo. The DNA sequence is given as TGTGCCAGTTCACGGTTGGCATGGAACGAGCAGTACTTC. Protein translation: CASSRLAWNEQYF.